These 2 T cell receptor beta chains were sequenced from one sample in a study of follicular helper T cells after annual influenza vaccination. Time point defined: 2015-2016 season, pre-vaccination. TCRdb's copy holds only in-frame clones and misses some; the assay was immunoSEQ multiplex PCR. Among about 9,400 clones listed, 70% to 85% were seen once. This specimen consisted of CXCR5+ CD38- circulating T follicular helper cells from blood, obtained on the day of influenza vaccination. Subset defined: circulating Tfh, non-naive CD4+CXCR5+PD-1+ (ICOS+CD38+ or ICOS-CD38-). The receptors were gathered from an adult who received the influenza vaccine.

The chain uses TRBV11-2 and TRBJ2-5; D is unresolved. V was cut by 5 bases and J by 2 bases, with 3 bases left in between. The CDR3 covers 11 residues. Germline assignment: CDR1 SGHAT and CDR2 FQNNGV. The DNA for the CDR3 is TGTGCCAGCAGCCTACAAGAGACCCAGTACTTC. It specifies CASSLQETQYF.

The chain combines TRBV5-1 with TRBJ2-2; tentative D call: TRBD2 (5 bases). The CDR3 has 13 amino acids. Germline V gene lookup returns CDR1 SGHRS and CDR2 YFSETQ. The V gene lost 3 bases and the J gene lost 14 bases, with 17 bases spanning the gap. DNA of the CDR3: TGCGCCAGCAGCTGGAGCCCCGGGATGGGCCTGTTTTTT. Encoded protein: CASSWSPGMGLFF.